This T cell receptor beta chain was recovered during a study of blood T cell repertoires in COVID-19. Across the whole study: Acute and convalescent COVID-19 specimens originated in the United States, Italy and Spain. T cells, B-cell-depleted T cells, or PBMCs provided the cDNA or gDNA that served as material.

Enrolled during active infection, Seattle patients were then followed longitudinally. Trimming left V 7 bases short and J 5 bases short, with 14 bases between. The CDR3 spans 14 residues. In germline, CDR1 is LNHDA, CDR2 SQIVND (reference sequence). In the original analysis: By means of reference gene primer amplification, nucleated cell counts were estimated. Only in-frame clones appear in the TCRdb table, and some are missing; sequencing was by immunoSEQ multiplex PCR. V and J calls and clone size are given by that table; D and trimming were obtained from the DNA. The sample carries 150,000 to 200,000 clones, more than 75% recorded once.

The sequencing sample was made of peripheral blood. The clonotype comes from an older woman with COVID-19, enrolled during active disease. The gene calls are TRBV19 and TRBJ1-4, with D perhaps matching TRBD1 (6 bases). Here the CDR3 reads CASNGRGGNEKLFF. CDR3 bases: TGTGCCAGTAACGGCAGGGGAGGGAATGAAAAACTGTTTTTT.